The 23 T cell receptor beta chains below come from one sample, sequenced in a study of TIL therapy for anti-PD-1-resistant metastatic lung cancer. Time point specified: pre-treatment sample, taken before nivolumab and TIL therapy. The tumor samples were excised metastases, mostly pleural nodules or supraclavicular lymph nodes. This was the immunoSEQ v3 assay. Method: immunoSEQ multiplex PCR; TCRdb's copy keeps in-frame clones and lacks some. This repertoire shows about 10,000 clones, 55% to 70% found once; its top ten account for 9% to 15%. The specimen was tumor tissue, collected at baseline. These receptors were collected from a person aged 30 to 80 with non-small cell lung cancer.

A few counts support this clone. V usage is TRBV6-1 and J usage is TRBJ2-7; 8 bases are a match to TRBD1. The J segment lost 9 bases and the V segment lost 5 bases, leaving 9 bases of the junction unmatched. CDR1 is MNHNS and CDR2 is SASEGT in the germline V gene. CDR3 length: 13 amino acids. The DNA for the CDR3 is TGTGCCAGCAGTTTCTTGCAGGGGGCCGTGCAGTACTTC. Protein sequence: CASSFLQGAVQYF.

This chain joins TRBV30 and TRBJ2-1; TRBD1 matches 10 bases. CDR3 length: 11 amino acids. Germline V gene data show CDR1 as GTSNPN and CDR2 as SVGIG (reference sequence). With V trimmed by 2 bases and J by 16 bases, 5 bases remained unmatched. In DNA form, the CDR3 reads TGTGCCTGGAGTCCCGGGACAGGGGAATTCTTC. Its protein is CAWSPGTGEFF.

This chain links TRBV4-2 with TRBJ2-1, with a possible D match to TRBD1 (5 bases). V was clipped by 0 bases and J by 4 bases, with 13 bases between them. Germline CDR1 is LGHNA and CDR2 is YNFKEQ. The length of the CDR3 is 16 residues. CDR3 sequence (DNA): TGTGCCAGCAGCCAAGATCTCTGGCGACAGTACAATGAGCAGTTCTTC. It codes for CASSQDLWRQYNEQFF.

Judged by abundance, this clone is medium-sized. The CDR3 nucleotides read TGTGCCAGCAGCTTGTCAGGGAACACGGGGACCCAGCATTTT. Translation: CASSLSGNTGTQHF. The chain joins TRBV5-6 to TRBJ1-5; tentatively, D is TRBD1 (5 bases). Germline loops: CDR1 SGHDT, CDR2 YYEEEE. This CDR3 region has 14 residues. With 1 base removed from V and 11 bases from J, the gap between germline ends came to 16 bases. The full variable domain, rest sourced from reference TRBV5-6 and TRBJ1-5, is DAGVTQSPTHLIKTRGQQVTLRCSPKSGHDTVSWYQQALGQGPQFIFQYYEEEERQRGNFPDRFSGHQFPNYSSELNVNALLLGDSALYLCASSLSGNTGTQHFGDGTRLSIL.

By frequency in the sample, this clone is large. The chain carries TRBV30 and TRBJ1-4; the D gene is possibly TRBD1 (5 bases). The germline V gene has CDR1 GTSNPN and CDR2 SVGIG (reference sequence). CDR3 length equals 13 residues. V lost 4 bases to trimming and J lost 3 bases, with 9 bases between them. The CDR3 DNA is TGTGCCTGGAATCCAGGGCCTAATGAAAAACTGTTTTTT. Its translation is CAWNPGPNEKLFF.

The chain joins TRBV7-9 to TRBJ2-3; 9 bases are a match to TRBD1. V gave up 5 bases and J gave up 3 bases; unmatched junction bases: 9. The CDR3 totals 16 residues. CDR1 and CDR2 from the germline V gene are SEHNR and FQNEAQ (reference sequence). DNA of the CDR3: TGTGCCAGCAGCCGGTCCGGGACAGGGACTACAGATACGCAGTATTTT. Protein product: CASSRSGTGTTDTQYF.

The CDR3 loop is CASSLEGQRSPLHF. The CDR3 region has the DNA TGCGCCAGCAGCTTGGAGGGGCAAAGGTCACCCCTCCACTTT. The chain joins TRBV5-1 to TRBJ1-6; possible D gene TRBD1, 5 bases. V was pared by 0 bases and J by 10 bases, with 11 bases between. This CDR3 has 14 amino acids. The germline gives CDR1 SGHRS, CDR2 YFSETQ.

V and J are TRBV5-4 and TRBJ2-1; D remains ambiguous. Germline CDR1 reads SGHNT; CDR2 reads YYREEE (reference sequence). The CDR3 length is 11 residues. Trimming cost V 1 base and J 6 bases, with 2 bases left between them. The CDR3 protein is CASSLSNEQFF. In DNA, the CDR3 is TGTGCCAGCAGCTTGTCCAATGAGCAGTTCTTC.

This clone is medium-sized. The gene calls are TRBV11-1 and TRBJ2-2; maybe TRBD2 (6 bases). Per germline, CDR1 SGHAT and CDR2 FQDESV (reference sequence). The CDR3 is made up of 15 amino acids. With 6 bases removed from V and 3 bases from J, the gap between germline ends came to 14 bases. The CDR3 region is CASSSQEGDTGELFF. The CDR3 nucleotides read TGTGCCAGCAGTTCCCAGGAGGGAGACACCGGGGAGCTGTTTTTT.

This clone was seen only a few times. The genes are TRBV2 and TRBJ2-3; TRBD1 might be the D (5 bases). The CDR3 spans 13 residues. Germline V gives CDR1 SNHLY, CDR2 FYNNEI. V was cut by 3 bases and J by 6 bases, with 10 bases left in between. CDR3 sequence (DNA): TGTGCCAGCAGTGAGGGGCTAACCGATACGCAGTATTTT. This codes for CASSEGLTDTQYF. Full variable domain (outside the CDR3, taken from reference TRBV2 and TRBJ2-3): EPEVTQTPSHQVTQMGQEVILRCVPISNHLYFYWYRQILGQKVEFLVSFYNNEISEKSEIFDDQFSVERPDGSNFTLKIRSTKLEDSAMYFCASSEGLTDTQYFGPGTRLTVL.

This clone was detected a few times. The chain is built from TRBV2 and TRBJ2-3; no definite D call. Germline assignment: CDR1 SNHLY and CDR2 FYNNEI. The CDR3 spans 10 residues. V was clipped by 4 bases and J by 7 bases, with 3 bases between them. In DNA, the CDR3 is TGTGCCAGCAGTGTGCATACGCAGTATTTT. It encodes CASSVHTQYF.

The chain couples TRBV19 to TRBJ1-2; D perhaps matches TRBD1 (5 bases). Germline CDR1 LNHDA, CDR2 SQIVND (reference sequence). V lost 3 bases, J lost 9 bases, and 14 bases lay in between. CDR3 size: 13 residues. Written as DNA, the CDR3 is TGTGCCAGTAGTATCCCAGGGTCAGAAAGCTACACCTTC. This translates into CASSIPGSESYTF.

The V and J genes are TRBV5-1 and TRBJ2-5; TRBD2 might be the D (6 bases). The CDR3 has 13 amino acids. Trimming left V 0 bases short and J 5 bases short, with 8 bases between. Germline loops: CDR1 SGHRS, CDR2 YFSETQ. Here the CDR3 reads CASSLAGRETQYF. CDR3 nucleotide sequence: TGCGCCAGCAGCTTGGCGGGGAGGGAGACCCAGTACTTC. Filled out from reference TRBV5-1 and TRBJ2-5, the complete variable domain reads KAGVTQTPRYLIKTRGQQVTLSCSPISGHRSVSWYQQTPGQGLQFLFEYFSETQRNKGNFPGRFSGRQFSNSRSEMNVSTLELGDSALYLCASSLAGRETQYFGPGTRLLVL.

In its sample, this clone was seen a few times. This chain joins TRBV28 and TRBJ2-7, with D perhaps TRBD2 (8 bases). The CDR3 sequence is 14 residues long. V lost 5 bases, J lost 5 bases, and 16 bases lay in between. In germline, CDR1 is MDHEN, CDR2 SYDVKM. CDR3 bases: TGTGCCAGCAGTCCCGCGGGGGGACAGCACGAGCAGTACTTC. It is translated as CASSPAGGQHEQYF.

The chain uses TRBV5-1 and TRBJ2-2, with 7 bases that match TRBD2. Germline CDR1 and CDR2: SGHRS and YFSETQ. V lost 3 bases to trimming and J lost 0 bases; unmatched junction nucleotides: 2. The CDR3 sequence is 15 residues long. The CDR3 DNA reads TGCGCCAGCAGCTATCTAGCGGCGAACACCGGGGAGCTGTTTTTT. Protein product: CASSYLAANTGELFF.

A few counts support this clone. V usage is TRBV28 and J usage is TRBJ1-5, with D maybe TRBD1 (5 bases). The CDR3 sequence is 15 residues long. Trimming cost V 6 bases and J 0 bases, with 12 bases left between them. Germline CDR1 MDHEN, CDR2 SYDVKM. CDR3 sequence (DNA): TGTGCCAGCAGCCTTGACAGCTATAGCAATCAGCCCCAGCATTTT. This gives the protein CASSLDSYSNQPQHF.

The V call is TRBV6-1, the J call TRBJ1-1; D is perhaps TRBD1 (6 bases). V dropped 0 bases and J dropped 1 base, with 12 bases sitting between them. Germline V lookup: CDR1 MNHNS, CDR2 SASEGT. The CDR3 covers 16 residues. Here the CDR3 reads CASSEATGAANTEAFF. Written as DNA, the CDR3 is TGTGCCAGCAGTGAAGCGACAGGAGCCGCGAACACTGAAGCTTTCTTT.

This chain connects TRBV11-3 to TRBJ1-6; D is unresolved. V lost 2 bases, J lost 9 bases, and 8 bases lay in between. Looked up from germline, CDR1 is SGHNT and CDR2 is YENEEA. The CDR3 runs to 13 residues. The CDR3 DNA is TGTGCCAGCAGCTTAACTATGGGTTCACCCCTCCACTTT. Its translation: CASSLTMGSPLHF.

On this clone itself: The junction departs from the called germline gene at one end, perhaps through a read error. The chain is built from TRBV7-9 and TRBJ2-7; D not resolved. This CDR3 is built from 14 residues. From germline, CDR1 is SEHNR and CDR2 FQNEAQ (reference sequence). CDR3 nucleotide sequence: TGTGTCAGCAGCTTAGCACAGTCCTCCTACGAGCAGTACTTC. This encodes CVSSLAQSSYEQYF.

Concerning this clone itself: This same CDR3 is encoded by further DNA sequences in the sample. The V and J genes are TRBV14 and TRBJ1-1; no clear D gene. Trimming removed 2 bases from V and 5 bases from J, with 9 bases in between. This CDR3 comprises 13 residues. Germline CDR1 reads SGHDN; CDR2 reads FVKESK. The CDR3 coding sequence is TGTGCCAGCAGCCAATCAACCAGGACTGAAGCTTTCTTT. It yields the protein CASSQSTRTEAFF.

The V call is TRBV5-4, the J call TRBJ2-3, with D maybe TRBD2 (6 bases). V was clipped by 1 base and J by 0 bases, with 9 bases between them. Germline loops: CDR1 SGHNT, CDR2 YYREEE (reference sequence). The CDR3 is made up of 15 amino acids. The CDR3 here is CASSLKSGSTDTQYF. CDR3 DNA: TGTGCCAGCAGCTTGAAGAGCGGGAGCACAGATACGCAGTATTTT.

This clone has a handful of counts. Other DNA sequences in this sample translate to the same CDR3. The gene calls are TRBV30 and TRBJ2-3; D gene ambiguous. V gave up 2 bases and J gave up 0 bases, with 6 bases separating them. CDR3 length: 13 amino acids. Germline CDR1 is GTSNPN and CDR2 is SVGIG (reference sequence). CDR3 protein: CAWSRRSTDTQYF. The CDR3 nucleotides are TGTGCCTGGAGTCGTCGAAGCACAGATACGCAGTATTTT.

V gene TRBV12-5 combines with J gene TRBJ2-2; unclear D gene. V was shortened by 0 bases and J by 3 bases, with 2 bases between the two germline ends. The CDR3 runs 13 residues. Per the germline V gene, CDR1 is LGHNT and CDR2 is FRNRAP. CDR3 residues: CASGLVYTGELFF. The CDR3 DNA sequence: TGTGCTAGTGGTTTGGTCTACACCGGGGAGCTGTTTTTT.